This record concerns one TCR beta chain sequence. V was pared by 6 bases and J by 11 bases, with 19 bases between. CDR3 size: 13 residues. This entry comes from a study of blood T cell repertoires in COVID-19. Using immunoSEQ multiplex PCR, the repertoire was profiled, and TCRdb retains in-frame clones only, with some absent. Among 200,000 or so clones listed, about 82% were seen once. The chain is built from TRBV12-3 or TRBV12-4 and TRBJ1-1; possible D gene TRBD1, 6 bases. The sequence derives from a woman aged 25 to 45 with acute or convalescent COVID-19. The sequenced sample was peripheral blood. The CDR3 spells CASSRNLVGAAFF. The CDR3 region has the DNA TGTGCCAGCAGCCGGAACCTAGTGGGGGCCGCTTTCTTT.